The rows below give T cell receptor beta chains drawn from one sample of a study of blood T cell repertoires in COVID-19. Here immunoSEQ multiplex PCR was the method, and the copy in TCRdb shows in-frame clones only, minus some. The sample comprises 250,000 or so clones, approximately 86% of which are singletons, and 1.5% to 2% rests with the top ten. Sample: PBMCs or T cells enriched from blood (not recorded which). The receptors here all came from a woman aged 50 to 60 who had recovered from COVID-19. Both conserved end residues are part of each CDR3. The D gene is left open where the match is weak. Not all rows give a size; the values are once, few, many and, for expanded clones, a class.

>TRBJ2-1|TRBD2|TRBV5-1|NA
TGCGCCAGCAGCCCAAAAATTAGCGGGATAGATGAGCAGTTCTTC
CASSPKISGIDEQFF
>TRBJ1-3|TRBD1|TRBV2|NA
TGTGCCAGCAGCAAGATACCAGGGGGGACAGCTGCTGGAAACACCATATATTTT
CASSKIPGGTAAGNTIYF
>TRBJ2-1|TRBD2|TRBV4-1|NA
TGCGCCAGCAGCCAAGTTCGCAGGGGACTAGCGGGAGGTGGGAATGAGCAGTTCTTC
CASSQVRRGLAGGGNEQFF
>TRBJ2-3|TRBD1|TRBV7-6|NA
TGTGCCAGCAGTGCCGGGACAGGGGATGGCACAGATACGCAGTATTTT
CASSAGTGDGTDTQYF
>TRBJ1-2|TRBD1|TRBV5-6|NA
TGTGCCAGCAGTTCGGACAGGGGGTATGGCTACACCTTC
CASSSDRGYGYTF
>TRBJ2-3|NA|TRBV7-2|few
TGTGCCAGCAGCTTAAGGAGACCCGGCGCAGATACGCAGTATTTT
CASSLRRPGADTQYF
>TRBJ2-1|NA|TRBV10-3|NA
TGTGCCATCAGTGAGTCGGTACAGGGTATCGGCAATGAGCAGTTCTTC
CAISESVQGIGNEQFF
>TRBJ1-1|TRBD1|TRBV5-5|NA
TGTGCCAGCAGCCTAGGACAGGGGGCATACACTGAAGCTTTCTTT
CASSLGQGAYTEAFF
>TRBJ1-2|NA|TRBV11-2|NA
TGTGCCAGCAGCTTAAACAGGGTGTTTGGCTATGGCTACACCTTC
CASSLNRVFGYGYTF
>TRBJ1-3|NA|TRBV5-1|NA
TGCGCCAGCAGCTCAATGGCCGGAAACACCATATATTTT
CASSSMAGNTIYF
>TRBJ2-5|NA|TRBV12-5|NA
TGTGCTAGTGTGTCCAGGGCTAGCGATCAAGAGACCCAGTACTTC
CASVSRASDQETQYF
>TRBJ1-2|NA|TRBV28|once
TGTGCCAGTGCGCTTACTCAGGGTTACTATGGCTACACCTTC
CASALTQGYYGYTF
>TRBJ2-2|TRBD2|TRBV5-1|NA
TGCGCCAGCTCCCCCCCGGGGGGAGGGCCGAACACCGGGGAGCTGTTTTTT
CASSPPGGGPNTGELFF
>TRBJ1-1|TRBD1|TRBV28|once
TGTGCCAGCAGTTCCCCCCCGACAGGGTCGTACACTGAAGCTTTCTTT
CASSSPPTGSYTEAFF
>TRBJ2-7|TRBD1|TRBV30|NA
TGTGCCTGGAGTCGACAGGGTTCAGCCGAGCAGTACTTC
CAWSRQGSAEQYF
>TRBJ2-7|NA|TRBV6-5|NA
TGTGCCAGCAGTTACTCGGGGCAGTCTTACGAGCAGTACTTC
CASSYSGQSYEQYF
>TRBJ2-1|TRBD2|TRBV7-9|NA
TGTGCCAGCAGCACAATCGGGACTAGCGGGATCCGAGGGGAGCAGTTCTTC
CASSTIGTSGIRGEQFF
>TRBJ2-7|NA|TRBV10-3|NA
TGTGCCATCAGCCGACAGGTCAACTACGAGCAGTACTTC
CAISRQVNYEQYF
>TRBJ2-1|TRBD2|TRBV6-6|NA
TGTGCCAGCAGTTACTCGATGTCTAGCGGTAACAATGAGCAGTTCTTC
CASSYSMSSGNNEQFF
>TRBJ2-1|NA|TRBV10-2|NA
TGCGCCACGGCCCGGGATCTAATCAATGAGCAGTTCTTC
CATARDLINEQFF
>TRBJ2-1|NA|TRBV10-3|NA
TGTGCCACCTCGCCAGAATTGTCTGAGCAGTTCTTC
CATSPELSEQFF
>TRBJ1-6|TRBD1|TRBV2|NA
TGTGCCAGCAGTGAGATGGACAGGGGGCGTTCCTATAATTCACCCCTCCACTTT
CASSEMDRGRSYNSPLHF
>TRBJ2-1|TRBD1|TRBV5-1|NA
TGCGCCAGCAGCTTTAACCCCAACCCTGGACAGGGGGCGGATGAGCAGTTCTTC
CASSFNPNPGQGADEQFF
>TRBJ2-2|NA|TRBV6-4|NA
TGTGCCAGCAGTGACTCTCAGTACGGGGAGCTGTTTTTT
CASSDSQYGELFF
>TRBJ1-2|NA|TRBV4-3|NA
TGCGCCAGCAGCCAAGGATACTCGGGGGCTAACTATGGCTACACCTTC
CASSQGYSGANYGYTF
>TRBJ2-1|NA|TRBV9|NA
TGTGCCAGCAGCGGACTAGATGAGCAGTTCTTC
CASSGLDEQFF
>TRBJ1-2|TRBD1|TRBV5-4|few
TGTGCCAGCACCCAATACCGGGGACAGGGTTGGTATGACTATGGCTACACCTTC
CASTQYRGQGWYDYGYTF
>TRBJ2-1|NA|TRBV3-1/TRBV3-2|NA
TGTGCCAGCAGCCAAGGGTGGGAGGTTTACAATGAGCAGTTCTTC
CASSQGWEVYNEQFF
>TRBJ1-6|NA|TRBV11-2|NA
TGTGCCAGCAGCTTAGAGAACAGTAGACGTTCACCCCTCCACTTT
CASSLENSRRSPLHF
>TRBJ1-1|NA|TRBV19|NA
TGTGCCAGTAGTTCCTCTCGTACGGGCACTGAAGCTTTCTTT
CASSSSRTGTEAFF
>TRBJ2-7|TRBD1|TRBV2|NA
TGTGCCAGCAGTGAAGCGCTTCAGGGGGTTGACAGGCGTTACGAGCAGTACTTC
CASSEALQGVDRRYEQYF
>TRBJ2-5|NA|TRBV15|NA
TGTGCCACCAGCAGAGATTCAGGGATGGTAAGAGAGACCCAGTACTTC
CATSRDSGMVRETQYF
>TRBJ2-1|TRBD2|TRBV11-2|NA
TGTGCCAGCAGCAGTAGCGGGAGCTTCGGTGAGCAGTTCTTC
CASSSSGSFGEQFF
>TRBJ1-1|TRBD1|TRBV18|NA
TGTGCCAGCTCACCCCGGACAGGGAGGACTGAAGCTTTCTTT
CASSPRTGRTEAFF
>TRBJ1-2|NA|TRBV28|NA
TGTGCCAGCAGTACCAGGGTCTATGGCTACACCTTC
CASSTRVYGYTF
>TRBJ1-2|NA|TRBV9|NA
TGTGCCAGCAGCGGCCTCCGTACAGGGAACTATGGCTACACCTTC
CASSGLRTGNYGYTF